Listed below are T cell receptor beta chains from one sample, sequenced in a study of blood T cell repertoires in COVID-19. TCRdb keeps only in-frame clones here, not all; method: immunoSEQ multiplex PCR. This sample has 150,000 to 200,000 clones, with around 85% found just once. What was sequenced was peripheral blood. The receptors were sampled from a man aged 55 to 70 with acute or convalescent COVID-19. CDR3s leave out the opening cysteine and the closing phenylalanine or tryptophan. The order of the fields is V gene, J gene, CDR3 protein.

>TRBV21-1|TRBJ1-5
ASANSSRSHSNQPQH
>TRBV3-1/TRBV3-2|TRBJ1-2
ASSQDSGSAGNGYT
>TRBV7-2|TRBJ2-2
ASSLGREETGELF
>TRBV11-2|TRBJ2-1
ASSLGSEKQF
>TRBV27|TRBJ1-6
ASSIGTGNRSPLH
>TRBV27|TRBJ1-2
ASSLGRNYGYT
>TRBV19|TRBJ1-3
ASTLGQGSGNTIY
>TRBV20-1|TRBJ1-4
SALTREKLF
>TRBV27|TRBJ2-1
ASSLGATMGSEQF
>TRBV6-5|TRBJ2-5
ASSYVAGKETQY
>TRBV5-1|TRBJ1-2
ASSRGQSDYGYT
>TRBV15|TRBJ1-6
ATSRDTGGSPPLH
>TRBV19|TRBJ1-4
ASRHSSGGGGEKLF
>TRBV6-5|TRBJ2-1
ASSYQPTSGSNEQF
>TRBV12-3/TRBV12-4|TRBJ1-2
ASSLGAQGYT
>TRBV6-5|TRBJ1-1
ASSYSKHTMNTEAF